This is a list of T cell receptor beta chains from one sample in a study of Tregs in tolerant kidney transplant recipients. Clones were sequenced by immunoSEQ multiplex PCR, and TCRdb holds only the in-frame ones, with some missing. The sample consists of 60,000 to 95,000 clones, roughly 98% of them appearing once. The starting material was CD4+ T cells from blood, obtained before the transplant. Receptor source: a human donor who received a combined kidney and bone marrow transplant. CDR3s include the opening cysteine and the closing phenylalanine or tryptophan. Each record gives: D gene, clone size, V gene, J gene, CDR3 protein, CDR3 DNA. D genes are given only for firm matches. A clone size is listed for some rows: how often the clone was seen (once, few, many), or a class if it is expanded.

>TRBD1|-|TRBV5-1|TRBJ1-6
CASSLGDSNNSPLHF
TGCGCCAGCAGCTTGGGGGACAGTAATAATTCACCCCTCCACTTT
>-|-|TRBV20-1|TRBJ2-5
CSARDRETQYF
TGCAGTGCTAGAGACCGAGAGACCCAGTACTTC
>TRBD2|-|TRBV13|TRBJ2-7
CASSSTGTRGRAEQYF
TGTGCCAGCAGCTCCACCGGGACTAGGGGCCGGGCCGAGCAGTACTTC
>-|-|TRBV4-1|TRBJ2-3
CASSQEERRADTQYF
TGCGCCAGCAGCCAAGAGGAGCGCCGGGCAGATACGCAGTATTTT
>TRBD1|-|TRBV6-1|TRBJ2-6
CASSDIRDRGHGANVLTF
TGTGCCAGCAGTGACATCCGGGACAGGGGGCACGGGGCCAACGTCCTGACTTTC
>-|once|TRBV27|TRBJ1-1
CASSLNQGLTEAFF
TGTGCCAGCAGTTTAAATCAGGGTCTCACTGAAGCTTTCTTT
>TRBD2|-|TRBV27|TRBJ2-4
CSSGWGGKNIQYF
TGTTCCTCCGGGTGGGGGGGCAAAAACATTCAGTACTTC
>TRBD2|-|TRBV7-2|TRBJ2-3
CASSLVAGGPADTQYF
TGTGCCAGCAGCTTAGTCGCGGGAGGGCCCGCAGATACGCAGTATTTT
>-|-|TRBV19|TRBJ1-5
CASSIDLGGGDQPQHF
TGTGCCAGTAGTATAGACCTGGGCGGGGGTGATCAGCCCCAGCATTTT
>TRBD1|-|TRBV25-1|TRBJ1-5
CASSLYPAQDRGHQPQHF
TGTGCCAGCAGTCTATACCCCGCCCAGGACAGGGGGCATCAGCCCCAGCATTTT
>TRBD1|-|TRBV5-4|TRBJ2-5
CASSPGQGRETQYF
TGTGCCAGCAGCCCGGGACAGGGCAGAGAGACCCAGTACTTC
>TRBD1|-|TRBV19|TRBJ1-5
CASSIDRVQPQHF
TGTGCCAGTAGTATCGACAGGGTTCAGCCCCAGCATTTT
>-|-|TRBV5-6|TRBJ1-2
CASTTVQQGGYTF
TGTGCCAGCACCACTGTCCAGCAGGGTGGCTACACCTTC
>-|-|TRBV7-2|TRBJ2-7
CASSLVAAVYEQYF
TGTGCCAGCAGCTTAGTAGCGGCGGTTTACGAGCAGTACTTC
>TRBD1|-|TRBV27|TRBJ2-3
CASSIDRVFDTQYF
TGTGCCAGCAGTATAGACAGGGTATTTGATACGCAGTATTTT
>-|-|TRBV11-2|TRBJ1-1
CASSLPTVQVTEAFF
TGTGCCAGCAGCTTGCCGACAGTCCAAGTGACTGAAGCTTTCTTT
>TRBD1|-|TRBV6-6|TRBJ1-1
CASSWSGGTEAFF
TGTGCCAGCAGTTGGTCAGGGGGCACTGAAGCTTTCTTT
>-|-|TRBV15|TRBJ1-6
CATSRVGDSPLHF
TGTGCCACCAGCAGAGTCGGGGATTCACCCCTCCACTTT
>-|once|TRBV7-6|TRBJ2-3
CASSLRGGVTDTQYF
TGTGCCAGCAGCTTGAGAGGGGGGGTCACAGATACGCAGTATTTT
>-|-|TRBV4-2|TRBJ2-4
CASSQGRVVAKNIQYF
TGTGCCAGCAGCCAAGGCAGGGTCGTAGCCAAAAACATTCAGTACTTC
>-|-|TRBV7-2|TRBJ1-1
CASSLALFSGTGVNTEAFF
TGTGCCAGCAGCTTAGCTCTTTTCTCGGGAACGGGTGTGAACACTGAAGCTTTCTTT
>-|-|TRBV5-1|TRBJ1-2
CASSPTGDPNYGYTF
TGCGCCAGCAGCCCCACGGGTGACCCTAACTATGGCTACACCTTC
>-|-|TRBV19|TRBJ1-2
CASSNRRSYTF
TGTGCCAGTAGTAACAGGCGAAGCTACACCTTC
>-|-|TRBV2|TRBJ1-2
CASTPGGPVSYGYTF
TGTGCCAGCACGCCGGGGGGCCCAGTGAGCTATGGCTACACCTTC
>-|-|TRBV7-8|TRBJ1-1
CASSLVSPNTEAFF
TGTGCCAGCAGCTTAGTGAGCCCGAACACTGAAGCTTTCTTT
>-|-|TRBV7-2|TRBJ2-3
CASSLSFSDTQYF
TGTGCCAGCAGCTTATCCTTCTCAGATACGCAGTATTTT
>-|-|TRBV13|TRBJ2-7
CASSDSVSYEQYF
TGTGCCAGCAGCGACAGCGTCTCCTACGAGCAGTACTTC
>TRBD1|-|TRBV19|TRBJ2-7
CASSIEQGRGEQYF
TGTGCCAGTAGTATAGAACAGGGGCGCGGGGAGCAGTACTTC
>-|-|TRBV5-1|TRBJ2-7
CASSFHLGGEQYF
TGCGCCAGCAGCTTCCACCTGGGGGGTGAGCAGTACTTC
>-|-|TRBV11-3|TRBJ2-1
CASSSAGDLGVEQFF
TGTGCCAGCAGCTCCGCTGGAGACCTTGGAGTTGAGCAGTTCTTC
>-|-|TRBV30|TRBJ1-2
CAWSKMRGTGHGYTF
TGTGCCTGGAGTAAAATGAGGGGAACAGGGCATGGCTACACCTTC
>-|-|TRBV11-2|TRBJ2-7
CASSSITTGVGGYEQYF
TGTGCCAGCAGCTCAATCACGACAGGCGTTGGAGGCTACGAGCAGTACTTC
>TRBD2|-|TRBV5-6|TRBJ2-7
CASRTSGQTYEQYF
TGTGCCAGCAGGACTAGCGGGCAAACCTACGAGCAGTACTTC
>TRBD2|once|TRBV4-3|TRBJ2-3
CASSQDWSGGRTDTQYF
TGCGCCAGCAGCCAAGATTGGAGCGGGGGGCGCACAGATACGCAGTATTTT
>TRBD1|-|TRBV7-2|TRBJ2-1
CASSRIQGAGVNEQFF
TGTGCCAGCAGCAGAATACAGGGGGCGGGGGTCAATGAGCAGTTCTTC
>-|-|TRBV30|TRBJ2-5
CAWSVRERRETQYF
TGTGCCTGGAGTGTTAGAGAACGTCGAGAGACCCAGTACTTC
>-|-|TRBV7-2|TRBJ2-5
CASSLGSALGETQYF
TGTGCCAGCAGCTTAGGCAGTGCCCTCGGGGAGACCCAGTACTTC